The subject of this entry is one TCR beta chain. The sample originates from a study of cytomegalovirus exposure and HLA in healthy donors. Germline values: CDR1 SGHTA, CDR2 FQGNSA. This CDR3 has 15 amino acids. The J segment lost 3 bases and the V segment lost 4 bases, leaving 5 bases of the junction unmatched. 13 Jbeta primers and 60 Vbeta primers were used for the PCR. The protocol was immunoSEQ multiplex PCR, while the TCRdb copy is restricted to in-frame clones and leaves out a portion. The sample has around 120,000 clones, approximately 66% seen once. The sequence derives from a man aged 40-49 years in good health and CMV-seropositive. Sequencing used PBMCs. V usage is TRBV7-2 and J usage is TRBJ2-3, with TRBD1 identical over 9 bases. CDR3 protein: CASSSSGTGTDTQYF. The CDR3 DNA follows: TGTGCCAGCAGCTCATCCGGGACAGGGACAGATACGCAGTATTTT.